A single sample gave rise to the 10 T cell receptor beta chains below, sequenced in a study of naive and memory T cell subsets. An equimolar mix of two oligonucleotides served as the beta constant-region primer for TRBC1 and TRBC2. Via MiXCR, TCRdb re-called the UMI-ligation and nested PCR reads, giving one row per CDR3 protein. The sample comprises roughly 91,000 distinct CDR3 sequences, about 12% of which are singletons, and over 0.75% rests with the top ten. Material for sequencing was central memory CD4+ T cells from blood. The receptor set was obtained from a human donor in good health.

This clonotype showed up just a few times. V is TRBV6-5 and J is TRBJ1-1; D is unresolved. Per germline, CDR1 MNHEY and CDR2 SVGAGI. CDR3 length: 14 amino acids. V was shortened by 5 bases and J by 1 base, with 11 bases between the two germline ends. CDR3 sequence: CASSPTARNTEAFF. DNA for the CDR3: TGTGCCAGCAGTCCCACCGCCAGGAACACTGAAGCTTTCTTT.

This clonotype came up many times. CDR3 amino acids: CASSPQGLGGETQYF. CDR3 in DNA: TGTGCCAGCAGTCCACAGGGGCTCGGCGGGGAGACCCAGTACTTC. This sequence joins TRBV7-2 and TRBJ2-5; TRBD1 matches at 7 bases. The CDR3 totals 15 residues. Germline loops: CDR1 SGHTA, CDR2 FQGNSA. Trimming cost V 6 bases and J 5 bases; bases outside gene matches: 12. Full variable domain (missing parts from reference TRBV7-2 and TRBJ2-5): GAGVSQSPSNKVTEKGKDVELRCDPISGHTALYWYRQSLGQGLEFLIYFQGNSAPDKSGLPSDRFSAERTGGSVSTLTIQRTQQEDSAVYLCASSPQGLGGETQYFGPGTRLLVL.

This clonotype was seen at least ten times. This rearrangement joins TRBV15 to TRBJ2-5; 8 bases fit TRBD2. This CDR3 comprises 15 residues. Germline V gene lookup returns CDR1 LNHNV and CDR2 YYDKDF (reference sequence). The trim removed 2 bases at V and 0 bases at J, leaving 2 bases unmatched. In DNA form, the CDR3 reads TGTGCCACCAGCAGAATTAGCGGGAACCAAGAGACCCAGTACTTC. It yields the protein CATSRISGNQETQYF.

V is TRBV2 and J is TRBJ2-7, with D possibly being TRBD1 (6 bases). The V and J ends lost 8 bases and 2 bases respectively, with 10 bases between them. This CDR3 comprises 12 residues. Germline V lookup: CDR1 SNHLY, CDR2 FYNNEI. CDR3 bases: TGTGCCAGCCGACAGGAGACCTACGAGCAGTACTTC. Amino acids: CASRQETYEQYF.

This clonotype was observed once. The chain employs TRBV5-1 and TRBJ2-7; 10 bases are a match to TRBD1. Germline CDR1 reads SGHRS; CDR2 reads YFSETQ. Losses at the gene ends were 0 bases for V and 9 bases for J; bases not matched to a gene: 9. The CDR3 covers 15 residues. The CDR3 coding sequence is TGCGCCAGCAGCTTGGGAGGGGACAGGGGCGAGTCGCAGTACTTC. Encoded protein: CASSLGGDRGESQYF.

The genes are TRBV7-3 and TRBJ1-1; TRBD1 matches at 8 bases. The CDR3 runs to 14 residues. V lost 5 bases and J lost 4; bases outside the gene matches: 6. Germline-derived CDR1 and CDR2 are SGHTA and FQGTGA. The CDR3 is CASSVDRVGTEAFF. The CDR3 DNA follows: TGTGCCAGCAGCGTGGACAGGGTGGGCACTGAAGCTTTCTTT.

This clonotype turned up a few times. The J gene is TRBJ2-2, the V gene TRBV30, with D tentatively TRBD1 (6 bases). CDR3 length: 15 residues. V lost 3 bases, J lost 0 bases, and 11 bases lay in between. CDR1 is GTSNPN and CDR2 is SVGIG in the germline V gene (reference sequence). For the CDR3, the DNA is TGTGCCTGGAGGACAGGAGGCACGAACACCGGGGAGCTGTTTTTT. It translates to CAWRTGGTNTGELFF.

This clonotype was seen repeatedly, ten times or more. V is TRBV28 and J is TRBJ2-3; no clear D gene. The CDR3 runs 11 residues. The V end was cut by 8 bases, the J end by 7 bases, with 10 bases between. Germline V gene data show CDR1 as MDHEN and CDR2 as SYDVKM. The CDR3 loop reads CASLKEYTQYF. The CDR3 DNA is TGTGCCAGCCTGAAAGAGTATACGCAGTATTTT.

The chain employs TRBV10-3 and TRBJ1-5, with 11 bases matching TRBD1. Germline V lookup: CDR1 ENHRY, CDR2 SYGVKD. The J segment lost 6 bases and the V segment lost 3 bases, leaving 10 bases of the junction unmatched. The CDR3 contains 17 residues. CDR3 in amino acids: CAISDSGQGALIQPQHF. In DNA form, the CDR3 reads TGTGCCATCAGTGACTCAGGACAGGGGGCTCTCATTCAGCCCCAGCATTTT.

The rearrangement joins TRBV20-1 to TRBJ1-5; a weak D match, TRBD1 (5 bases). Between the trimmed V and J ends, which lost 5 bases and 5 bases, there was a span of 19 bases. The CDR3 is made up of 15 amino acids. Germline V CDR1 and CDR2: DFQATT, SNEGSKA (reference sequence). The CDR3 nucleotides are TGCAGTGCTTCTAAGGGGAACAGAGGAGATCAGCCCCAGCATTTT. Amino acids: CSASKGNRGDQPQHF.